This T cell receptor beta chain was sequenced in a study of PD-1 blockade in mismatch repair-deficient tumors. Study summary: Enrolled about 2012-2016, patients had progressing, pretreated mismatch repair-deficient cancers of 12 to 13 types.

PCR or immunohistochemistry showed mismatch repair deficiency in every enrolled patient. A few pembrolizumab responders had their TCRs sequenced. This clone was detected only once. Germline V gene data show CDR1 as MGHRA and CDR2 as YSYEKL. V shed 6 bases and J shed 8 bases, with 19 bases lying between them. The CDR3 is 14 amino acids. Sequencing was performed with immunoSEQ multiplex PCR; in TCRdb, only in-frame clones are kept and a portion is missing. The sample holds over 75,000 clones; about 84% are singletons and the top ten take 2.6%. The TCR originated in an adult with mismatch repair-deficient cancer. The rearrangement uses TRBV4-1 and TRBJ1-2; the D is unclear. The source was peripheral blood, collected 12 weeks after starting pembrolizumab. CDR3 DNA sequence: TGCGCCAGCAGAGGCCCCGCTGAACTTAGAGGCTACACCTTC. This sequence encodes CASRGPAELRGYTF.